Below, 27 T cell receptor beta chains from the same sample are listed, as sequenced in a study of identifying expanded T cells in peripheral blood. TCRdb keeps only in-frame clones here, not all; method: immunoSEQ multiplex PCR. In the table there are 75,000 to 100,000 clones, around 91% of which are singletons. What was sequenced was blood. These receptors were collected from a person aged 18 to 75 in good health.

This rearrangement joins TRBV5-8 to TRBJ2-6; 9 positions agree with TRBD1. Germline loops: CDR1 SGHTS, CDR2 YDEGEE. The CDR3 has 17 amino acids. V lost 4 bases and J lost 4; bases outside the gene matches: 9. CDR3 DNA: TGTGCCAGCAGCCCCGGCAACAGGGGGCAAGGGGCCAACGTCCTGACTTTC. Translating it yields CASSPGNRGQGANVLTF.

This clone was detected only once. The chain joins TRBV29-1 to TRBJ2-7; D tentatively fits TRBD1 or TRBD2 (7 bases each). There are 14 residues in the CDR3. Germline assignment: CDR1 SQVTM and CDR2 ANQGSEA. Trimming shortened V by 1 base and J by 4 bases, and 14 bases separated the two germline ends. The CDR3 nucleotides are TGCAGCGTTGAAGCTAGACAGGGAGGGTACGAGCAGTACTTC. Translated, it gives CSVEARQGGYEQYF.

The CDR3 DNA follows: TGTGCCAGCAGCTTAGACCCGGGACTACACAATGAGCAGTTCTTC. This translates into CASSLDPGLHNEQFF. V is TRBV7-2 and J is TRBJ2-1, with 7 nucleotides matching TRBD2. The CDR3 contains 15 residues. Trimming cost V 1 base and J 5 bases; bases outside gene matches: 5. The germline V gene encodes CDR1 SGHTA and CDR2 FQGNSA.

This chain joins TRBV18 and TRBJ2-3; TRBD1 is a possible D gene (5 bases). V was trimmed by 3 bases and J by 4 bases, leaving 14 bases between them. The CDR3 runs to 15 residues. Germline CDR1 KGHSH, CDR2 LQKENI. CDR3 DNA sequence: TGTGCCAGCTCACCGAGGCAGGGCATGGCAGATACGCAGTATTTT. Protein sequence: CASSPRQGMADTQYF.

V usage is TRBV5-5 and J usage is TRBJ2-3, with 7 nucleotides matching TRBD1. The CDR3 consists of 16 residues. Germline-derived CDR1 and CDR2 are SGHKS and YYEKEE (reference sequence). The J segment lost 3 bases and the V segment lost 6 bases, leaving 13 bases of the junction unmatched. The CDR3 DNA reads TGTGCCAGCAACCAAAACAGGGGTTTTCAAACAGATACGCAGTATTTT. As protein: CASNQNRGFQTDTQYF.

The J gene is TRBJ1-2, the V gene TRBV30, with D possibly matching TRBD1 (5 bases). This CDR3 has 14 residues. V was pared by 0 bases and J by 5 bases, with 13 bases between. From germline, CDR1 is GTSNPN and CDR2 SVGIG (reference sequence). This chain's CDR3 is CAWSVLGDGYGYTF. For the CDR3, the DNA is TGTGCCTGGAGTGTACTAGGGGACGGTTATGGCTACACCTTC.

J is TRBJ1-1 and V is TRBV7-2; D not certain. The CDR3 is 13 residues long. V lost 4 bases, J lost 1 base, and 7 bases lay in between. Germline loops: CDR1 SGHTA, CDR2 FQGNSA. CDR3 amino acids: CASSSPANTEAFF. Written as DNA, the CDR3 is TGTGCCAGCAGCTCCCCGGCGAACACTGAAGCTTTCTTT.

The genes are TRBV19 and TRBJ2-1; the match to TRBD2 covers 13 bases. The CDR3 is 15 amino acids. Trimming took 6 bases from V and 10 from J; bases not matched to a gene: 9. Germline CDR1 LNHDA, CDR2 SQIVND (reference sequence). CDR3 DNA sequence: TGTGCCAGTAGGTGGACTAGCGGGGGCATTGTGGAGCAGTTCTTC. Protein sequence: CASRWTSGGIVEQFF.

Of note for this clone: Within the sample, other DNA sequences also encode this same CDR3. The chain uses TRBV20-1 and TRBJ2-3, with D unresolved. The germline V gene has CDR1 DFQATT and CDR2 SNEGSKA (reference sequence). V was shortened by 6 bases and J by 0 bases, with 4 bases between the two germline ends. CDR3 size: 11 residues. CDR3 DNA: TGCAGTGCGGGTAGCACAGATACGCAGTATTTT. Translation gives CSAGSTDTQYF.

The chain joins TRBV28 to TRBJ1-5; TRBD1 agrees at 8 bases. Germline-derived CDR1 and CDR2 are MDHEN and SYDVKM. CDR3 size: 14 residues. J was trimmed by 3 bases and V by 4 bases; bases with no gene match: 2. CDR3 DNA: TGTGCCAGCAGTTGGGGACAGGCCAATCAGCCCCAGCATTTT. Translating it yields CASSWGQANQPQHF. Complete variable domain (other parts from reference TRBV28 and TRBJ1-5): DVKVTQSSRYLVKRTGEKVFLECVQDMDHENMFWYRQDPGLGLRLIYFSYDVKMKEKGDIPEGYSVSREKKERFSLILESASTNQTSMYLCASSWGQANQPQHFGDGTRLSIL.

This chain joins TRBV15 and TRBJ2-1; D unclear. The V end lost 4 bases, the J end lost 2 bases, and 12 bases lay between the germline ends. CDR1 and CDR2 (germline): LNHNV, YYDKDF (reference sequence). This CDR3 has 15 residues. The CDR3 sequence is CATSTGTVAYNEQFF. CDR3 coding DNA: TGTGCCACCAGCACGGGTACAGTCGCCTACAATGAGCAGTTCTTC.

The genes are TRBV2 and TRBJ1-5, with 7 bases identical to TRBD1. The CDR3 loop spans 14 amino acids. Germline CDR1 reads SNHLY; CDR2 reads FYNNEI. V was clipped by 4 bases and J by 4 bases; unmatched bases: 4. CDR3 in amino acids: CASSGGQTNQPQHF. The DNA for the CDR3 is TGTGCCAGCAGTGGGGGACAGACAAATCAGCCCCAGCATTTT.

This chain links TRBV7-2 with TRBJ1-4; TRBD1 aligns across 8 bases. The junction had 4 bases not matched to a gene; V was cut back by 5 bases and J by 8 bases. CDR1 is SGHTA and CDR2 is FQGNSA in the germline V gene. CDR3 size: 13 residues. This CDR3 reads CASSPDRGEKLFF. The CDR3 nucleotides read TGTGCCAGCAGCCCCGACAGGGGCGAAAAACTGTTTTTT.

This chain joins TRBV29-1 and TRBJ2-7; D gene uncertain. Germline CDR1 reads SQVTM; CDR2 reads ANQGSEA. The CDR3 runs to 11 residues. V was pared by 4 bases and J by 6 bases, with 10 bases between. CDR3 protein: CSVALSSEQYF. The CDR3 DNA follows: TGCAGCGTTGCCCTTAGCTCCGAGCAGTACTTC.

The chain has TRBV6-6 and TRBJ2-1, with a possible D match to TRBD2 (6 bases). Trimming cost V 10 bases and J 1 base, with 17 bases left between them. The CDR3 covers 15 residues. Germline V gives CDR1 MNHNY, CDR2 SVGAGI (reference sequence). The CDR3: CAKMVKGGSYNEQFF. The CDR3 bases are TGTGCCAAAATGGTGAAGGGAGGATCCTACAATGAGCAGTTCTTC.

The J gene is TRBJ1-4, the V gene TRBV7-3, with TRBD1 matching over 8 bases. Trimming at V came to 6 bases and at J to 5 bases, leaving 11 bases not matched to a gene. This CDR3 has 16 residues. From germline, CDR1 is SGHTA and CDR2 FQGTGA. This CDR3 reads CASRNPGTGSNEKLFF. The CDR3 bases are TGTGCCAGCAGGAATCCTGGGACAGGCTCAAATGAAAAACTGTTTTTT. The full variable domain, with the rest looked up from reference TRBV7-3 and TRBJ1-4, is GAGVSQTPSNKVTEKGKYVELRCDPISGHTALYWYRQSLGQGPEFLIYFQGTGAADDSGLPNDRFFAVRPEGSVSTLKIQRTERGDSAVYLCASRNPGTGSNEKLFFGSGTQLSVL.

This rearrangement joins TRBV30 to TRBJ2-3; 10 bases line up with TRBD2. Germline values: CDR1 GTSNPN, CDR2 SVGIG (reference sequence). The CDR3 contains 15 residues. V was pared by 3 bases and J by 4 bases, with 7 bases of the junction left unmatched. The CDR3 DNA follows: TGTGCCTGGAGCGGAGCGGGGGGGGGAGCAGATACGCAGTATTTT. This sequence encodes CAWSGAGGGADTQYF.

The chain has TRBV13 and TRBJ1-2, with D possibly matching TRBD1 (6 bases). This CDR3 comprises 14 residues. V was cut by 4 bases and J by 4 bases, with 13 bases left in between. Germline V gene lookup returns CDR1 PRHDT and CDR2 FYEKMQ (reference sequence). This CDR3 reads CASSSRGGGYGYTF. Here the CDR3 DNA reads TGTGCCAGCAGCTCTCGGGGAGGGGGCTATGGCTACACCTTC.

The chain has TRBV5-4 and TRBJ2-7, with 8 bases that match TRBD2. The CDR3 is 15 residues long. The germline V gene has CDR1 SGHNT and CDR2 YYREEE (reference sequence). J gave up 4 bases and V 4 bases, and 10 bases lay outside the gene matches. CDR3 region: CASSETSGAAYEQYF. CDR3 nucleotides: TGTGCCAGCAGCGAAACTAGCGGAGCGGCGTACGAGCAGTACTTC. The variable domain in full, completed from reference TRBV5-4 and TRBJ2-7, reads ETGVTQSPTHLIKTRGQQVTLRCSSQSGHNTVSWYQQALGQGPQFIFQYYREEENGRGNFPPRFSGLQFPNYSSELNVNALELDDSALYLCASSETSGAAYEQYFGPGTRLTVT.

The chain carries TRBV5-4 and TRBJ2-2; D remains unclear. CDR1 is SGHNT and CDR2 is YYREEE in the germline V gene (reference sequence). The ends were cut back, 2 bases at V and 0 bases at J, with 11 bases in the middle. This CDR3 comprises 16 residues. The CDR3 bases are TGTGCCAGCAGCTTACATCCGGAACCGAACACCGGGGAGCTGTTTTTT. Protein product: CASSLHPEPNTGELFF.

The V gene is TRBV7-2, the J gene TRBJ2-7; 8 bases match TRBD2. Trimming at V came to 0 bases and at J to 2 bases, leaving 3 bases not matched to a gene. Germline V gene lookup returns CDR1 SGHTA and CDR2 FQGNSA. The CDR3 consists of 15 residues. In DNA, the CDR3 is TGTGCCAGCAGCTTAGCGATAGCGGGGACCTACGAGCAGTACTTC. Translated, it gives CASSLAIAGTYEQYF.

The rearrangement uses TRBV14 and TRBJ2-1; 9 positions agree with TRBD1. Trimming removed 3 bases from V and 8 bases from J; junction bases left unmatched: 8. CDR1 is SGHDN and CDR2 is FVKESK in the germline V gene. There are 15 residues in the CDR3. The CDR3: CASSQIQGAMDEQFF. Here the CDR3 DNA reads TGTGCCAGCAGCCAGATACAGGGGGCGATGGATGAGCAGTTCTTC.

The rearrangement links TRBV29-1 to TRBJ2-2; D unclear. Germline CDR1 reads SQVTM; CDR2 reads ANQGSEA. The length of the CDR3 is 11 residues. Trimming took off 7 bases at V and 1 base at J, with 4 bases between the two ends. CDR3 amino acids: CSAENTGELFF. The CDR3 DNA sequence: TGCAGCGCTGAGAACACCGGGGAGCTGTTTTTT.

The CDR3 sequence: CASSSTRTIQETQYF. The CDR3 DNA reads as TGTGCCAGTAGTAGTACAAGGACCATACAAGAGACCCAGTACTTC. The V gene is TRBV19, the J gene TRBJ2-5; D is unresolved. CDR1 is LNHDA and CDR2 is SQIVND in the germline V gene (reference sequence). The CDR3 runs 15 residues. V was cut by 4 bases and J by 2 bases, with 14 bases left in between. Full variable domain (remainder filled in from reference TRBV19 and TRBJ2-5): DGGITQSPKYLFRKEGQNVTLSCEQNLNHDAMYWYRQDPGQGLRLIYYSQIVNDFQKGDIAEGYSVSREKKESFPLTVTSAQKNPTAFYLCASSSTRTIQETQYFGPGTRLLVL.

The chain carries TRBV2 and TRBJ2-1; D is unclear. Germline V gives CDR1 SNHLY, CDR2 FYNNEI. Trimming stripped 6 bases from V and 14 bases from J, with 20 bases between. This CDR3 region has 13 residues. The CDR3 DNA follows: TGTGCCAGCAGCAGTAGTAGCAGCCGATCGGAGTTCTTC. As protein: CASSSSSSRSEFF.

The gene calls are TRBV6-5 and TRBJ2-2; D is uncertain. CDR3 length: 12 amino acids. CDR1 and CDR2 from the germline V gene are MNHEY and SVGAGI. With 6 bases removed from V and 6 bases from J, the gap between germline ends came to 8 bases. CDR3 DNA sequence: TGTGCCAGCAGACACGACTCCGGGGAGCTGTTTTTT. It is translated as CASRHDSGELFF.

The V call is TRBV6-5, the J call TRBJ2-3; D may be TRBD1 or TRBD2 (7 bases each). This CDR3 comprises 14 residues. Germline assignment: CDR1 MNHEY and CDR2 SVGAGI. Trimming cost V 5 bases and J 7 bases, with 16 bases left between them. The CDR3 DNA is TGTGCCAGCAGTACCAGGGGGGGGCGAAATACGCAGTATTTT. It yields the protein CASSTRGGRNTQYF.